This is a list of T cell receptor beta chains from one sample in a study of post-analysis software for immune sequencing data. TCRdb redid the calling of the PCR reads with MiXCR, one entry per CDR3 protein. The table includes roughly 650,000 distinct CDR3 sequences, roughly three fifths detected once. Sequences were obtained from blood. Receptors originate from a girl under 10 years old with multiple sclerosis. The CDR3 runs from the conserved cysteine through the conserved F or W. The D gene is left open where the match is weak. Part of the rows lack a size; the others show once, few, many or a class for expanded clones.

V: TRBV20-1
J: TRBJ2-1
D: -
size: -
DNA: TGCAGTGCTAGTTTTACAGAGCAGTTCTTC
CDR3: CSASFTEQFF

V: TRBV5-1
J: TRBJ1-4
D: -
size: -
DNA: TGCGCCAGCAGCCGTACAGGTGCAGAAAAACTGTTTTTT
CDR3: CASSRTGAEKLFF

V: TRBV29-1
J: TRBJ2-5
D: -
size: many
DNA: TGCAGCGTGGACAGTTACCAAGAGACCCAGTACTTC
CDR3: CSVDSYQETQYF

V: TRBV12-3/TRBV12-4
J: TRBJ2-3
D: -
size: -
DNA: TGTGCCAGCAGCCGAGGACAGATCACTAGCACAGATACGCAGTATTTT
CDR3: CASSRGQITSTDTQYF

V: TRBV2
J: TRBJ2-5
D: -
size: -
DNA: TGTGCCAGCTTGGGGACCGGGGCACAAGAGACCCAGTACTTC
CDR3: CASLGTGAQETQYF

V: TRBV21-1
J: TRBJ2-1
D: -
size: few
DNA: TGTGCCAGCAGCCCACCGGGGGGGCACAATGAGCAGTTCTTC
CDR3: CASSPPGGHNEQFF

V: TRBV7-9
J: TRBJ1-6
D: TRBD1
size: -
DNA: TGTGCCAGTAAGGGACAGCTTAATTCACCCCTCCACTTT
CDR3: CASKGQLNSPLHF

V: TRBV7-2
J: TRBJ2-7
D: TRBD2
size: -
DNA: TGTGCCAGCAGCTTAGCCAGGGAGGGCGACGAGCAGTACTTC
CDR3: CASSLAREGDEQYF

V: TRBV12-3/TRBV12-4
J: TRBJ2-7
D: TRBD2
size: -
DNA: TGTGCCAGCAGCATACTAGCGGGTGGGGCATACTCCTACGAGCAGTACTTC
CDR3: CASSILAGGAYSYEQYF

V: TRBV29-1
J: TRBJ2-5
D: -
size: -
DNA: TGCAGCGGCAGGGGGGTTCAAGAGACCCAGTACTTC
CDR3: CSGRGVQETQYF

V: TRBV29-1
J: TRBJ2-4
D: -
size: few
DNA: TGCAGCTGCCCCTCGACACAGAAAAACATTCGGTACTTC
CDR3: CSCPSTQKNIRYF

V: TRBV20-1
J: TRBJ2-1
D: TRBD2
size: -
DNA: TGCAGCGCGGACACTGGTGGGGGAGGGCCAGGGAATGAGCAGTTCTTC
CDR3: CSADTGGGGPGNEQFF

V: TRBV12-3/TRBV12-4
J: TRBJ1-2
D: -
size: -
DNA: TGTGCCAGCAGTTTCGGTTCTTCGACCGGGACCGACTATGGCTACACCTTC
CDR3: CASSFGSSTGTDYGYTF

V: TRBV20-1
J: TRBJ1-1
D: TRBD1
size: -
DNA: TGCAGTGCCATGACAGGGGGCTTCGACACTGAAGCTTTCTTT
CDR3: CSAMTGGFDTEAFF

V: TRBV28
J: TRBJ1-1
D: -
size: -
DNA: TGTGCCAGCACCAACTTAGTGGCTGAAGCTTTCTTT
CDR3: CASTNLVAEAFF

V: TRBV20-1
J: TRBJ2-1
D: -
size: few
DNA: TGCAGTGCTGGTAGCGCGAGCTCCTACAATGAGCAGTTCTTC
CDR3: CSAGSASSYNEQFF

V: TRBV20-1
J: TRBJ2-3
D: -
size: -
DNA: TGCAGTGCTTCCCTCACCCCTAGTCCAGATACGCAGTATTTT
CDR3: CSASLTPSPDTQYF

V: TRBV5-1
J: TRBJ2-1
D: TRBD2
size: few
DNA: TGCGCCAGCAGCTCCTTTAGCGGGAGGGCCTTGAATGAGCAGTTCTTC
CDR3: CASSSFSGRALNEQFF